One sample yielded the 8 T cell receptor beta chains listed below, sequenced in a study of blood T cells in healthy people across ages. Primers used in a second PCR of about 6 to 11 cycles were a sample-barcoded 5' primer and a J-beta primer mix. One entry per CDR3 protein results from TCRdb running MiXCR on the 5' RACE reads. The table has about 1.6 million distinct CDR3 sequences, 30% to 40% seen once. Sample: blood. The source of these receptors is a woman under 40 in good health.

This clonotype appeared once. The chain uses TRBV20-1 and TRBJ2-3; 8 bases map to TRBD2. The CDR3 is 17 residues long. Germline V gene data show CDR1 as DFQATT and CDR2 as SNEGSKA (reference sequence). Trimming cost V 1 base and J 3 bases; bases outside gene matches: 12. The CDR3 DNA sequence: TGCAGTGCTAGAGTCCAACCACGGGAGGGCCCGACAGATACGCAGTATTTT. Translation gives CSARVQPREGPTDTQYF.

The chain carries TRBV7-2 and TRBJ2-3; TRBD2 is a possible D gene (6 bases). This CDR3 has 16 residues. Trimming removed 5 bases at V and 1 base at J, with 16 bases between. Germline V lookup: CDR1 SGHTA, CDR2 FQGNSA. The CDR3 protein is CASSPRRGVGTDTQYF. CDR3 coding DNA: TGTGCCAGCAGCCCCAGGCGGGGTGTAGGCACAGATACGCAGTATTTT.

The chain joins TRBV18 to TRBJ1-1, with D tentatively TRBD1 (5 bases). Germline V gives CDR1 KGHSH, CDR2 LQKENI. The V end was cut by 2 bases, the J end by 2 bases, with 15 bases between. CDR3 size: 16 residues. CDR3 in amino acids: CASSPTGLRVNTEAFF. CDR3 nucleotides: TGTGCCAGCTCACCAACGGGGCTGAGGGTTAACACTGAAGCTTTCTTT.

This clonotype was seen once. With a much larger clone just one base away, this may be a read error. The genes are TRBV4-2 and TRBJ2-7, with D perhaps TRBD2 (5 bases). The CDR3 is made up of 15 amino acids. V was shortened by 3 bases and J by 5 bases, with 17 bases between the two germline ends. The germline V gene encodes CDR1 LGHNA and CDR2 YNFKEQ. The CDR3 nucleotides read TGTGCCAGCAGCCAGGACGGAGGCACACTCCACGAGCAGTACTTC. Translation: CASSQDGGTLHEQYF.

This clonotype was seen a few times. CDR3 region: CASSQQHTDTQYF. In nucleotides, the CDR3 is TGTGCCAGCAGTCAGCAGCACACAGATACGCAGTATTTT. This chain connects TRBV25-1 to TRBJ2-3; unclear D gene. With 5 bases removed from V and 2 bases from J, the gap between germline ends came to 8 bases. This CDR3 is built from 13 residues. Germline V CDR1 and CDR2: MGHDK, SYGVNS.

This clonotype was picked up a small number of times. The junction shows a germline mismatch at one end, possibly a read error. This chain connects TRBV4-1 to TRBJ2-7; 9 bases align to TRBD2. From germline, CDR1 is MGHRA and CDR2 YSYEKL. The CDR3 consists of 15 residues. CDR3 nucleotides: TGCGCCAGCGGCCACGGGATGCGGGGGGGTTACGAGCAGTACTTC. Translation gives CASGHGMRGGYEQYF.

The chain has TRBV11-2 and TRBJ2-1; D unresolved. This CDR3 has 15 amino acids. CDR1 SGHAT and CDR2 FQNNGV come from the germline V gene. Trimming left V 3 bases short and J 1 base short, with 10 bases between. DNA of the CDR3: TGTGCCAGCAGCTTCGACGGTCGATCCTACAATGAGCAGTTCTTC. The encoded protein is CASSFDGRSYNEQFF.

This clonotype appeared once. Being one base from a much bigger clone, this may be a read error. The chain has TRBV5-1 and TRBJ2-5; 9 bases are a match to TRBD1. Germline CDR1 and CDR2: SGHRS and YFSETQ. The CDR3 loop spans 14 amino acids. Here the CDR3 reads CASSVGTGQGTQYF. CDR3 coding DNA: TGCGCCAGCAGCGTGGGGACAGGGCAAGGGACCCAGTACTTC.